This passage covers 14 T cell receptor beta chains from one sample sequenced in a study of blood T cell repertoires in COVID-19. The data were produced by immunoSEQ multiplex PCR, yet TCRdb's version contains in-frame clones alone and is incomplete. Of more than 35,000 clones in the sample, 70% to 90% are singletons; the top ten hold over 2%. Sequenced: peripheral blood. The receptors stem from a human donor in a cohort sampled during active COVID-19.

This clone has a single count. V gene TRBV4-1 combines with J gene TRBJ2-3; D gene ambiguous. The ends were cut back, 1 base at V and 2 bases at J, with 4 bases in the middle. The CDR3 loop spans 13 amino acids. Germline V CDR1 and CDR2: MGHRA, YSYEKL. The CDR3 DNA reads as TGCGCCAGCAGCCAAGGGCCCACAGATACGCAGTATTTT. The encoded protein is CASSQGPTDTQYF.

The V and J genes are TRBV20-1 and TRBJ1-5, with 8 bases identical to TRBD1. Germline V gene data show CDR1 as DFQATT and CDR2 as SNEGSKA (reference sequence). V dropped 3 bases and J dropped 6; count of bases not matched to a gene: 4. The CDR3 contains 13 residues. The CDR3 is CSASQGAGQPQHF. In DNA, the CDR3 is TGCAGTGCTAGTCAGGGGGCAGGTCAGCCCCAGCATTTT.

V gene TRBV5-1 combines with J gene TRBJ1-4, with 8 bases identical to TRBD1. The CDR3 loop spans 15 amino acids. The V gene's germline CDR1 is SGHRS and CDR2 YFSETQ. V lost 5 bases to trimming and J lost 2 bases; unmatched junction nucleotides: 5. The CDR3 DNA sequence: TGCGCCAGCAGTTTCAACAGGGGGACTAATGAAAAACTGTTTTTT. It codes for CASSFNRGTNEKLFF.

The J gene is TRBJ2-5, the V gene TRBV4-1; 14 bases align to TRBD2. The junction had 6 bases not matched to a gene; V was cut back by 8 bases and J by 4 bases. The CDR3 has 15 residues. Germline CDR1 and CDR2: MGHRA and YSYEKL. The CDR3 spells CASSGLAGGRETQYF. In nucleotides, the CDR3 is TGCGCCAGCTCCGGACTAGCGGGGGGCCGAGAGACCCAGTACTTC.

The J gene is TRBJ2-3, the V gene TRBV21-1; TRBD2 is taken as the D call from the table, unchecked against the DNA. TRBV21-1 constitutes a pseudogene. This CDR3 has 15 amino acids. The CDR3, as DNA: TGTGCCAGCAGCAAAGTGGAGGGGTTCACAGATACGCAGTATTTT. Amino acid sequence: CASSKVEGFTDTQYF.

V and J are TRBV5-4 and TRBJ1-1, with 9 bases fitting TRBD1. This CDR3 comprises 16 residues. Germline V CDR1 and CDR2: SGHNT, YYREEE (reference sequence). V shed 4 bases, J shed 11 bases, and the junction held 18 bases outside the gene matches. Here the CDR3 reads CASSLNPTGGLGGAFF. The CDR3 region has the DNA TGTGCCAGCAGCCTCAATCCTACAGGGGGCTTAGGGGGCGCTTTCTTT.

The CDR3 spells CASSWDRGDEQYF. In DNA form, the CDR3 reads TGTGCCAGCAGCTGGGACAGGGGTGACGAGCAGTACTTC. J is TRBJ2-7 and V is TRBV5-6, with 10 bases identical to TRBD1. Germline V CDR1 and CDR2: SGHDT, YYEEEE. V trimming: 3 bases; J trimming: 5 bases; junction bases outside the gene matches: 2. This CDR3 region has 13 residues.

The gene calls are TRBV12-5 and TRBJ2-7, with no clear D. Germline values: CDR1 LGHNT, CDR2 FRNRAP. Trimming shortened V by 3 bases and J by 3 bases, and 3 bases separated the two germline ends. CDR3 length equals 11 residues. The CDR3 here is CASGFSYEQYF. CDR3 sequence (DNA): TGTGCTAGTGGTTTCAGCTACGAGCAGTACTTC.

This rearrangement joins TRBV10-1 to TRBJ2-5, with a weak D call TRBD1 (5 bases). CDR1 is WNHNN, CDR2 SYGVQD, per germline (reference sequence). Trimming cost V 3 bases and J 4 bases, with 9 bases left between them. The CDR3 is 13 amino acids. CDR3 in DNA: TGCGCCAGCAGTGACCTCCAGGGAGAGACCCAGTACTTC. Encoded protein: CASSDLQGETQYF.

The V call is TRBV30, the J call TRBJ2-3, with D maybe TRBD1 (6 bases). The germline CDR1 and CDR2 sequences are GTSNPN and SVGIG (reference sequence). Trimming left V 1 base short and J 0 bases short, with 11 bases between. There are 15 residues in the CDR3. Here the CDR3 DNA reads TGTGCCTGGAGTGCGGGGCAGGGGAGCACAGATACGCAGTATTTT. Protein sequence: CAWSAGQGSTDTQYF.

J is TRBJ2-7 and V is TRBV6-5; tentatively, D is TRBD1 (5 bases). Germline CDR1 is MNHEY and CDR2 is SVGAGI. The length of the CDR3 is 15 residues. Trimming removed 0 bases from V and 0 bases from J, with 9 bases in between. This CDR3 reads CASSYSSGFSYEQYF. The CDR3 DNA reads as TGTGCCAGCAGTTACTCGTCAGGGTTCTCCTACGAGCAGTACTTC.

The genes are TRBV30 and TRBJ1-6; 7 nucleotides align to TRBD1. The CDR3 loop spans 17 amino acids. Germline V gene data show CDR1 as GTSNPN and CDR2 as SVGIG (reference sequence). V gave up 4 bases and J gave up 1 base; unmatched junction bases: 10. CDR3 DNA: TGTGCCTGGAATCAGGGGGTTTTTGCGTCCTATAATTCACCCCTCCACTTT. Translation: CAWNQGVFASYNSPLHF.

Only a few counts were recorded for this clone. This chain connects TRBV5-8 to TRBJ1-2; D call uncertain. Germline assignment: CDR1 SGHTS and CDR2 YDEGEE. The CDR3 runs to 12 residues. Trimming left V 2 bases short and J 5 bases short, with 7 bases between. CDR3 DNA sequence: TGTGCCAGCAGCTTTGACATTTATGGCTACACCTTC. Translation: CASSFDIYGYTF.

This chain links TRBV7-9 with TRBJ1-3, with D possibly TRBD1 on 6 matching bases. The germline CDR1 and CDR2 sequences are SEHNR and FQNEAQ (reference sequence). This CDR3 is 16 amino acids long. V was trimmed by 5 bases and J by 4 bases, leaving 18 bases between them. The CDR3 reads CASSPEAGAEGNTIYF. DNA of the CDR3: TGTGCCAGCAGCCCCGAGGCGGGGGCCGAAGGAAACACCATATATTTT.